These T cell receptor beta chains were read from a single sample in a study of T-cell memory formation after mild COVID-19. Each CDR3 protein is one row after TCRdb ran MiXCR on the 5' RACE reads. The sample consists of about 250,000 distinct CDR3 sequences, 15% of them appearing once. Sequenced: PBMCs or a T cell subset sorted from them (not recorded which). All receptors derive from an adult woman who had mild COVID-19 (a few samples of this study predate the infection). Cell type and time point are not known. CDR3s include the opening cysteine and the closing phenylalanine or tryptophan. The D gene is left open where the match is weak. Only some rows state a clone size, as once, few, many or a class for expanded clones.

v_call	d_call	j_call	clone_size	cdr3_aa	cdr3_nt
TRBV6-5	TRBD1	TRBJ2-7	few	CASSPRTGTTYEQYF	TGTGCCAGCAGTCCCAGGACAGGGACGACGTACGAGCAGTACTTC
TRBV5-1	-	TRBJ1-1	once	CASSWVGENTEAFF	TGCGCCAGCAGCTGGGTAGGGGAGAACACTGAAGCTTTCTTT
TRBV7-2	-	TRBJ2-7	many	CASSPGPPKGYEQYF	TGTGCCAGCAGCCCCGGGCCTCCAAAGGGCTACGAGCAGTACTTC
TRBV24-1	TRBD1	TRBJ2-7	few	CATSRGQGNDEQYF	TGTGCCACCAGTCGGGGACAGGGTAACGACGAGCAGTACTTC
TRBV6-1	TRBD1	TRBJ1-1	few	CASSPGGSHTEAFF	TGTGCCAGCTCTCCAGGGGGCTCGCACACTGAAGCTTTCTTT
TRBV12-3/TRBV12-4	-	TRBJ1-1	few	CASSITEAFF	TGTGCCAGCAGTATTACTGAAGCTTTCTTT
TRBV5-1	-	TRBJ2-3	few	CASRATTSTDTQYF	TGCGCCAGCAGGGCGACCACTAGCACAGATACGCAGTATTTT
TRBV5-4	-	TRBJ2-5	few	CASSLTGVQETQYF	TGTGCCAGCAGCCTTACAGGTGTCCAAGAGACCCAGTACTTC
TRBV29-1	-	TRBJ1-1	-	CSVAHRNTEAFF	TGCAGCGTCGCGCACCGTAACACTGAAGCTTTCTTT
TRBV10-3	-	TRBJ1-1	few	CAISESEGMNTEAFF	TGTGCCATCAGTGAGTCGGAGGGCATGAACACTGAAGCTTTCTTT
TRBV30	-	TRBJ1-3	few	CAWNPGSLGNTIYF	TGTGCCTGGAATCCGGGCAGTCTCGGAAACACCATATATTTT
TRBV29-1	-	TRBJ2-1	-	CSGSGGGVYNEQFF	TGCAGCGGATCAGGGGGAGGGGTCTACAATGAGCAGTTCTTC
TRBV12-3/TRBV12-4	-	TRBJ1-1	-	CASSRPGTEAFF	TGTGCCAGCAGTCGACCGGGGACTGAAGCTTTCTTT
TRBV2	-	TRBJ2-7	-	CATARVGDYEQYF	TGTGCCACCGCTCGGGTCGGGGACTACGAGCAGTACTTC
TRBV6-6	TRBD2	TRBJ2-1	few	CASSYSPGLAASDEQFF	TGTGCCAGCAGTTACTCGCCGGGACTAGCCGCATCCGATGAGCAGTTCTTC
TRBV20-1	-	TRBJ1-5	many	CSARVGGIDNQPQHF	TGCAGTGCTAGAGTTGGGGGTATTGACAATCAGCCCCAGCATTTT
TRBV2	-	TRBJ1-2	few	CASSRARAIYGYTF	TGTGCCAGCAGTCGGGCCCGAGCCATCTATGGCTACACCTTC
TRBV12-3/TRBV12-4	TRBD2	TRBJ2-1	-	CASSLWGGNEQFF	TGTGCCAGCAGTTTATGGGGGGGGAATGAGCAGTTCTTC
TRBV19	-	TRBJ2-1	-	CASSIRDYNEQFF	TGTGCCAGTAGTATCCGGGACTACAATGAGCAGTTCTTC
TRBV9	TRBD2	TRBJ2-5	few	CASSATGLAGETQYF	TGTGCCAGCAGCGCCACCGGACTAGCGGGAGAGACCCAGTACTTC
TRBV7-8	-	TRBJ2-3	-	CASSPQLMTRGIDTQYF	TGTGCCAGCAGCCCCCAACTTATGACTCGGGGAATAGATACGCAGTATTTT
TRBV6-1	-	TRBJ1-6	once	CASGREPYNSPLHF	TGTGCCAGCGGGAGGGAACCCTATAATTCACCCCTCCACTTT
TRBV12-3/TRBV12-4	-	TRBJ1-1	-	CASSHQTGMNTEAFF	TGTGCCAGCAGTCATCAGACAGGAATGAACACTGAAGCTTTCTTT
TRBV20-1	-	TRBJ2-4	few	CSARSAGLAKNIQYF	TGCAGTGCCAGGTCGGCCGGTTTAGCCAAAAACATTCAGTACTTC
TRBV20-1	TRBD1	TRBJ1-5	few	CSAPRTGGGNQPQHF	TGCAGTGCTCCCCGTACAGGGGGCGGGAATCAGCCCCAGCATTTT
TRBV27	TRBD2	TRBJ2-7	-	CASSPSGFSSYEQYF	TGTGCCAGCAGCCCTAGCGGTTTTAGCTCCTACGAGCAGTACTTC
TRBV29-1	-	TRBJ2-7	few	CSAGQNSYEQYF	TGCAGCGCCGGGCAGAACTCCTACGAGCAGTACTTC
TRBV7-2	-	TRBJ2-1	-	CASSYLRGYEQFF	TGTGCCAGCAGTTACCTGCGGGGTTATGAGCAGTTCTTC
TRBV5-6	TRBD1	TRBJ2-5	-	CASSHPRDRGGETQYF	TGTGCCAGCAGCCACCCCCGGGACAGGGGAGGAGAGACCCAGTACTTC
TRBV3-1	-	TRBJ1-2	few	CASSPMGNYGYTF	TGTGCCAGCAGCCCGATGGGCAATTATGGCTACACCTTC
TRBV10-3	-	TRBJ2-7	few	CAISALAHEQYF	TGTGCCATCAGTGCTCTAGCCCACGAGCAGTACTTC
TRBV19	-	TRBJ2-7	-	CASSSSTGPYEQYF	TGTGCCAGTAGTTCCTCGACGGGACCCTACGAGCAGTACTTC
TRBV7-3	TRBD1	TRBJ1-1	few	CASSLIPGQGGTEAFF	TGTGCCAGCAGCTTAATTCCGGGACAGGGGGGCACTGAAGCTTTCTTT
TRBV3-1	TRBD1	TRBJ2-7	-	CASSYGDRGSYEQYF	TGTGCCAGCAGCTACGGGGACAGGGGATCCTACGAGCAGTACTTC
TRBV7-8	-	TRBJ1-3	few	CASSKDNAYSGNTIYF	TGTGCCAGCAGCAAGGACAACGCATACTCTGGAAACACCATATATTTT
TRBV7-2	-	TRBJ2-1	few	CASSSQRISRDEQFF	TGTGCCAGCAGCTCCCAAAGGATTAGCCGGGATGAGCAGTTCTTC
TRBV7-8	-	TRBJ1-2	-	CASSSRGRGYTF	TGTGCCAGCAGCTCCAGGGGTCGTGGCTACACCTTC
TRBV19	-	TRBJ1-1	many	CASSTGGRGAFF	TGTGCCAGTAGCACCGGGGGGCGCGGAGCTTTCTTT
TRBV12-3/TRBV12-4	-	TRBJ1-1	-	CASSSPFAAFF	TGTGCCAGCAGTTCTCCCTTCGCAGCTTTCTTT
TRBV2	-	TRBJ1-2	-	CASSDRHNYGYTF	TGTGCCAGCAGTGATCGGCATAACTATGGCTACACCTTC
TRBV9	-	TRBJ2-1	few	CASSVDRPTRGGYNEQFF	TGTGCCAGCAGCGTAGACCGCCCGACCCGAGGAGGGTACAATGAGCAGTTCTTC
TRBV24-1	TRBD1	TRBJ2-7	many	CATSEWTGGEQYF	TGTGCCACCAGTGAGTGGACAGGGGGCGAGCAGTACTTC
TRBV18	TRBD2	TRBJ2-1	few	CASSPTSGVALYYNEQFF	TGTGCCAGCTCGCCGACTAGCGGGGTAGCCCTTTATTACAATGAGCAGTTCTTC
TRBV24-1	TRBD2	TRBJ2-3	many	CATSDTRTSGSTDTQYF	TGTGCCACCAGTGATACTAGGACTAGCGGGAGCACAGATACGCAGTATTTT
TRBV5-1	TRBD1	TRBJ1-1	-	CASSLERGPAEAFF	TGCGCCAGCAGCTTGGAGAGGGGGCCGGCTGAAGCTTTCTTT
TRBV4-1	-	TRBJ2-2	-	CASSQVYGNTGELFF	TGCGCCAGCAGCCAAGTCTACGGGAACACCGGGGAGCTGTTTTTT
TRBV7-2	TRBD2	TRBJ2-3	-	CASSLVPRLAEPGTQYF	TGTGCCAGCAGCTTAGTTCCTCGGCTAGCGGAGCCGGGTACGCAGTATTTT
TRBV20-1	TRBD1	TRBJ1-5	-	CSARTSGDRGIGNQPQHF	TGCAGTGCTAGAACCTCAGGGGACAGGGGTATCGGCAATCAGCCCCAGCATTTT
TRBV7-2	-	TRBJ1-3	-	CASSYRASSGNTIYF	TGTGCCAGCAGCTACAGGGCGAGCTCTGGAAACACCATATATTTT
TRBV2	-	TRBJ2-7	few	CASSVLANEQYF	TGTGCCAGCAGTGTTCTAGCGAACGAGCAGTACTTC
TRBV2	-	TRBJ2-7	few	CASSEGGDLYEQYF	TGTGCCAGCAGTGAAGGGGGGGACCTCTACGAGCAGTACTTC
TRBV12-3/TRBV12-4	TRBD1	TRBJ2-7	many	CASSLDRASYEQYF	TGTGCCAGCAGTTTGGACAGGGCGTCCTACGAGCAGTACTTC
TRBV7-9	-	TRBJ2-7	-	CASYPGGGGEQYF	TGTGCCAGCTATCCCGGGGGAGGGGGCGAGCAGTACTTC
TRBV4-1	TRBD2	TRBJ2-3	-	CASSQGPRASGPRDTQYF	TGCGCCAGCAGCCAAGGCCCACGGGCTAGCGGACCGCGAGATACGCAGTATTTT